The rows below give T cell receptor beta chains drawn from one sample of a study of T cell repertoires in cytomegalovirus infection. TCRdb re-called the reads with MiXCR, one entry per CDR3 protein. This table has under 600,000 distinct CDR3 sequences, about 15% appearing once. Sequencing used CD8+ T cells from PBMCs. The receptors shown here come from a human donor in good health (CMV status not recorded). Some clones in this sample may be carry-over from other donors' samples. Both conserved end residues are part of each CDR3. The D gene is left open where the match is weak. Size is stated for part of the rows, as once, few or many counts, or as a class when the clone is expanded.

j_call clone_size v_call d_call cdr3_nt cdr3_aa
TRBJ1-5 . TRBV19 . TGTGCCAGTAGTAACGGGGGCGGACAGCCCCAGCATTTT CASSNGGGQPQHF
TRBJ2-2 . TRBV10-1 . TGCGCCAGCGGGGGGACAGCCACCGGGGAGCTGTTTTTT CASGGTATGELFF
TRBJ2-1 . TRBV27 . TGTGCCAGCACTGCAGGGTTCGCCTACAATGAGCAGTTCTTC CASTAGFAYNEQFF
TRBJ2-1 few TRBV5-8 TRBD1 TGTGCCAGCAGCAACGGACAGGGGGGAAGGAATGAGCAGTTCTTC CASSNGQGGRNEQFF
TRBJ2-1 . TRBV28 TRBD1 TGTGCCAGCAGACAGGACAGGGTACGGGACAATGAGCAGTTCTTC CASRQDRVRDNEQFF
TRBJ1-2 many TRBV2 . TGTGCCAGCAGTCCTCGAGGAGGCCAGATCTATGGCTACACCTTC CASSPRGGQIYGYTF
TRBJ2-7 many TRBV7-2 . TGTGCCAGCAGCTTAGAGGGACCCTACGAGCAGTACTTC CASSLEGPYEQYF
TRBJ2-1 many TRBV14 TRBD1 TGTGCCAGCAGCCGCCGGACAGGGGACTACAATGAGCAGTTCTTC CASSRRTGDYNEQFF
TRBJ2-7 many TRBV28 . TGTGCCAGCAGTTTGGCTAGCGAAATGAGCTTC CASSLASEMSF
TRBJ2-5 . TRBV20-1 TRBD1 TGCAGTGCTAGAATGCTCAGGGGGCCTTTAAAGACCCAGTACTTC CSARMLRGPLKTQYF
TRBJ2-2 many TRBV7-8 TRBD2 TGTGCCAGCAGCGCAGCTATATGGACTAGCGGGGGAACGGGCACCGGGGAGCTGTTTTTT CASSAAIWTSGGTGTGELFF
TRBJ2-7 . TRBV4-1 . TGCGCCAGCAGCCAAGATATGGGAAGCGAGCAGTACTTC CASSQDMGSEQYF
TRBJ2-7 . TRBV9 TRBD1 TGTGCCAGCAGCGTAGGCGGGACAGGGGTGTACGAGCAGTACTTC CASSVGGTGVYEQYF
TRBJ2-7 . TRBV19 . TGTGCCAGAGGGGACACCTTCTACGAGCAGTACTTC CARGDTFYEQYF
TRBJ2-7 few TRBV5-4 . TGTGCCAGCAGCTTGGTAGAGGGACCGGGCGAGCAGTACTTC CASSLVEGPGEQYF
TRBJ2-5 . TRBV25-1 . TGTGCCAGCAGTGAGGGCAGCGGGGAGACCCAGTACTTC CASSEGSGETQYF
TRBJ2-5 few TRBV5-5 . TGTGCCAGCAGCTCTGGACAGACGAAAGAGACCCAGTACTTC CASSSGQTKETQYF
TRBJ2-1 many TRBV12-3/TRBV12-4 TRBD1 TGTGCCAGCAGTAGACAGGGGACCTACAATGAGCAGTTCTTC CASSRQGTYNEQFF
TRBJ2-7 few TRBV9 . TGTGCCAGCAGCGTAGGGGGACTGTTATGGGCAGGAGAGAACGAGCAGTACTTC CASSVGGLLWAGENEQYF
TRBJ2-7 many TRBV6-1 TRBD1 TGTGCCAGCAGTCACCGGGACAGGGCCTACGAGCAGTACTTC CASSHRDRAYEQYF
TRBJ2-3 few TRBV27 TRBD1 TGTGCCAGCAGTTCCTCGACAGGGGGAGGTCTAGCGGAGAGCACAGATACGCAGTATTTT CASSSSTGGGLAESTDTQYF
TRBJ2-1 many TRBV6-6 . TGTGCCAGCAGTTACACCCCCGGGGTTTCGCAGTTCTTC CASSYTPGVSQFF
TRBJ2-1 many TRBV6-5 TRBD2 TGTGCCAGCAGTTACTACGACTTAGCGGGAACCTACAATGAGCAGTTCTTC CASSYYDLAGTYNEQFF
TRBJ2-3 many TRBV7-9 . TGTGCCAGCAGCCACCCTGACGATCTCACAGATACGCAGTATTTT CASSHPDDLTDTQYF
TRBJ1-2 few TRBV7-9 . TGTGCCAGCAGCCTTCTCCGGGAGAGCTATGGCTACACCTTC CASSLLRESYGYTF
TRBJ2-2 few TRBV7-3 . TGTGCCAGCAGCTTAACTACGCAGGGTGCCACCGGGGAGCTGTTTTTT CASSLTTQGATGELFF
TRBJ2-1 many TRBV24-1 . TGTGCCACCAGTGATTTCGACAAGAGCTCCTACAATGAGCAGTTCTTC CATSDFDKSSYNEQFF
TRBJ2-1 . TRBV19 . TGTGCCAGTAGTATTCGGCTCGGGAGCTCCTACAATGAGCAGTTCTTC CASSIRLGSSYNEQFF
TRBJ2-3 few TRBV28 TRBD2 TGTGCCAGCAGTTTAAAGGTAATCAGCGGGATCGGAGATACGCAGTATTTT CASSLKVISGIGDTQYF
TRBJ2-7 . TRBV6-2/TRBV6-3 TRBD1 TGTGCCAGCAGTTCCTTGACAGGGACGGGCCACGAGCAGTACTTC CASSSLTGTGHEQYF
TRBJ2-4 few TRBV28 . TGTGCCAGCAGTTTTCCTCGGGAAGCCAAAAACATTCAGTACTTC CASSFPREAKNIQYF
TRBJ2-1 few TRBV30 . TGTGCCTGGAGTGCAGGACCCTACAATGAGCAGTTCTTC CAWSAGPYNEQFF
TRBJ1-5 few TRBV27 . TGTGCCAGCAGTTTTGGGGGAGTGGGCAATCAGCCCCAGCATTTT CASSFGGVGNQPQHF
TRBJ1-1 many TRBV7-3 . TGTGCCAGCAGCCTGGGATCGGACACTGAAGCTTTCTTT CASSLGSDTEAFF
TRBJ2-7 many TRBV7-8 TRBD2 TGTGCCAGCAGCTTAGAACTAGCGGGAGTATACGAGCAGTACTTC CASSLELAGVYEQYF
TRBJ1-1 . TRBV6-6 TRBD1 TGTGCCAGCAGTTACTCGGCCCCGACAGGGGTGGTGGATGGCACTGAAGCTTTCTTT CASSYSAPTGVVDGTEAFF
TRBJ1-4 few TRBV5-6 . TGTGCCACCGCCCCGTGGGCAACTAATGAAAAACTGTTTTTT CATAPWATNEKLFF
TRBJ2-5 many TRBV7-9 TRBD1 TGTGCCAGCAGCTTAGGTAGGGGGCGAGAGTACCAAGAGACCCAGTACTTC CASSLGRGREYQETQYF
TRBJ2-3 . TRBV10-3 TRBD1 TGTGCCATCAGTGAGGTGGGGACAGCAATCACAGATACGCAGTATTTT CAISEVGTAITDTQYF
TRBJ2-7 . TRBV19 . TGTGCCAGTAGTAGCCAGGGGTATTACGAGCAGTACTTC CASSSQGYYEQYF
TRBJ2-3 many TRBV7-2 . TGTGCCAGCAGCCTAAGAGTGGGCAGGGGAGAAGCAGATACGCAGTATTTT CASSLRVGRGEADTQYF
TRBJ2-1 many TRBV19 . TGTGCCAGTAGTATCCGGCCCCTGGGGAATGAGCAGTTCTTC CASSIRPLGNEQFF
TRBJ1-5 . TRBV15 . TGTGCCACCAGCAGAAAGGCAGGATTAAGTCAGCCCCAGCATTTT CATSRKAGLSQPQHF
TRBJ2-7 many TRBV7-3 . TGTGCCAGCAGCTTAGATTCTACCTACGAGCAGTACTTC CASSLDSTYEQYF
TRBJ2-3 . TRBV9 TRBD2 TGTGCCAGCAGCGCGGGACTAGCGCTTACAGATACGCAGTATTTT CASSAGLALTDTQYF
TRBJ2-3 few TRBV5-1 TRBD2 TGCGCCAGCAGCTTGGAAGGGACTAGCGGGAGGAGCACAGATACGCAGTATTTT CASSLEGTSGRSTDTQYF
TRBJ2-7 many TRBV10-3 TRBD2 TGTGCCACCGGACTAGCGGGAGGTACTAGCTCCTACGAGCAGTACTTC CATGLAGGTSSYEQYF
TRBJ2-5 many TRBV7-9 . TGTGCCAGCAGCCAAGTAGACGGGTCGCGAGAGACCCAGTACTTC CASSQVDGSRETQYF
TRBJ1-5 . TRBV19 . TGTGCCAGTAGTATCGACAGGCAGCCCCAGCATTTT CASSIDRQPQHF
TRBJ1-1 . TRBV24-1 . TGTGCCACCCAGGGGATGAACACTGTAGCTTTCTTT CATQGMNTVAFF
TRBJ2-1 . TRBV20-1 TRBD2 TGCAGTGCCAATAGTAAGGGCCATGTGACTAGCGGGAGGTCGGATGAGCAGTTCTTC CSANSKGHVTSGRSDEQFF
TRBJ1-4 . TRBV20-1 . TGCAGTGCTAGAGTCGCCCGGACCGATGAAAAACTGTTTTTT CSARVARTDEKLFF
TRBJ2-7 few TRBV11-2 . TGTGCCAGCAGCGTGACAGGCAACTACGAGCAGTACTTC CASSVTGNYEQYF